The rows below give T cell receptor beta chains drawn from one sample of a study of cytomegalovirus exposure and HLA in healthy donors. TCRdb's copy holds only in-frame clones and misses some; the assay was immunoSEQ multiplex PCR. The sample has fewer than 250,000 clones; around 85% are singletons. Sequencing used PBMCs. The receptors shown here come from a girl aged 2 to 9 in good health and CMV-seronegative. Both conserved end residues are part of each CDR3. Fields, in order: clone size, J gene, D gene, V gene, CDR3 DNA, CDR3 protein. D genes are given only for firm matches. Rows may omit the clone size; those that give it use once, few, many or a size class.

.,TRBJ2-1,TRBD2,TRBV9,TGTGCCAGCAGCGTGACCCATACTAGCGACTACAATGAGCAGTTCTTC,CASSVTHTSDYNEQFF
few,TRBJ1-2,.,TRBV28,TGTGCCAGCATTTCAGACAGTTATGGCTACACCTTC,CASISDSYGYTF
.,TRBJ1-1,.,TRBV9,TGTGCCAGCAGACAGGGAAGTCGGGGGAACACTGAAGCTTTCTTT,CASRQGSRGNTEAFF
.,TRBJ2-2,.,TRBV10-3,TGTGCCATCAGTGAGTCAATGCCTAGCGCCGGGGAGCTGTTTTTT,CAISESMPSAGELFF
.,TRBJ1-6,.,TRBV12-5,TGTGCTAGTGGTACCTCCAGCGGAAGGAGCTCACCCCTCCACTTT,CASGTSSGRSSPLHF
.,TRBJ1-4,.,TRBV4-1,TGCGCCAGCAGCCAAAGGGAGGGATGGGAAAAACTGTTTTTT,CASSQREGWEKLFF
.,TRBJ1-2,.,TRBV29-1,TGCAGCATAACCGGGAGGGGGACCCATCCGGACTATGGCTACACCTTC,CSITGRGTHPDYGYTF
few,TRBJ2-7,.,TRBV7-9,TGTGCCAGCAGCTTCGGACTGATTCCCTCCTACGAGCAGTACTTC,CASSFGLIPSYEQYF
.,TRBJ1-2,TRBD1,TRBV28,TGTGCCAGCAGTTACAGGGACAGGCCTCGTTATGGCTACACCTTC,CASSYRDRPRYGYTF
.,TRBJ2-1,TRBD2,TRBV7-3,TGTGCCAGCAGCGTAGCGGGGGGCAGCAAAAATGAGCAGTTCTTC,CASSVAGGSKNEQFF
.,TRBJ2-1,TRBD2,TRBV2,TGTGCCAGCAGTGTGCGACTAGCGGGGGCCTTTTTGGGGAATGAGCAGTTCTTC,CASSVRLAGAFLGNEQFF
.,TRBJ1-1,.,TRBV5-1,TGCGCCAGCAGCGTTGGAGGGAACACTGAAGCTTTCTTT,CASSVGGNTEAFF
few,TRBJ2-1,TRBD2,TRBV5-1,TGCGCCAGCAGTTTATTACTGGGACTACTTCCTCATGAGCAGTTCTTC,CASSLLLGLLPHEQFF
.,TRBJ2-7,TRBD1,TRBV5-4,TGTGCCAGCAGGCCTGGGACAGGGGGTTTCTCCTACGAGCAGTACTTC,CASRPGTGGFSYEQYF
few,TRBJ2-5,TRBD2,TRBV9,TGTGCCAGCAGCTACGGACTAGCGGGGGCCGTCCAAGAGACCCAGTACTTC,CASSYGLAGAVQETQYF
few,TRBJ2-1,.,TRBV6-1,TGTGCCAGCAGTGAAGCCGTCGGGAGCGATGAGCAGTTCTTC,CASSEAVGSDEQFF
.,TRBJ1-1,.,TRBV7-7,TGTGCCAGCAGCTTAGCCCTAAACACTGAAGCTTTCTTT,CASSLALNTEAFF
.,TRBJ1-5,.,TRBV2,TGTGCCAGCAGTTCAGGCGCAGCACCACTCGATCAGCCCCAGCATTTT,CASSSGAAPLDQPQHF
.,TRBJ2-1,TRBD1,TRBV14,TGTGCCAGCAGCCAGGGACAGCAGAAGCAGTTCTTC,CASSQGQQKQFF
.,TRBJ1-1,.,TRBV5-1,TGCGCCAGCAGCTTGGTTCCGGCGGACACTGAAGCTTTCTTT,CASSLVPADTEAFF
once,TRBJ1-1,TRBD1,TRBV19,TGTGCCAGTAGTAGTGGGACAGGGGGAGGTGAAGCTTTCTTT,CASSSGTGGGEAFF
.,TRBJ2-2,TRBD2,TRBV9,TGTGCCAGCAGCGTAGACCGGGGGGGAACCGGGGAGCTGTTTTTT,CASSVDRGGTGELFF
.,TRBJ2-3,.,TRBV29-1,TGCAGCGTTGAAGATCACGTGAGGGGGACAGATACGCAGTATTTT,CSVEDHVRGTDTQYF
.,TRBJ2-7,TRBD2,TRBV11-1,TGTGCCAGCAGTTCTGATCCGGGACTAGCTTCCTACGAGCAGTACTTC,CASSSDPGLASYEQYF
.,TRBJ1-1,TRBD1,TRBV10-3,TGTGCCATCGGGGCCGGGACAGTGAACACTGAAGCTTTCTTT,CAIGAGTVNTEAFF
.,TRBJ1-2,.,TRBV5-1,TGCGCCAGCAGCTTGGACAGCTATGGCTACACCTTC,CASSLDSYGYTF
.,TRBJ2-1,TRBD2,TRBV2,TGTGCCAGCACCCGACTAGCGGGAGGTCATGAGCAGTTCTTC,CASTRLAGGHEQFF
.,TRBJ1-6,TRBD1,TRBV10-2,TGCGCCAGCAGAGGGACAGACCACTATAATTCACCCCTCCACTTT,CASRGTDHYNSPLHF
.,TRBJ2-7,TRBD1,TRBV18,TGTGCCAGCTCACCACCGTCCTCTCCAGGGGGCGAGCAGTACTTC,CASSPPSSPGGEQYF
.,TRBJ2-7,TRBD1,TRBV10-3,TGTGCCATCAGTGGTTCGGACAGGGCCTCAACCTACGAGCAGTACTTC,CAISGSDRASTYEQYF
few,TRBJ2-3,TRBD2,TRBV2,TGTGCCAGCAGCCCCAGGACTAGCGGGGGGGTAGATACGCAGTATTTT,CASSPRTSGGVDTQYF
.,TRBJ2-7,.,TRBV7-9,TGTGCCAGCACCCCTCGAAGCGGAGATTACGAGCAGTACTTC,CASTPRSGDYEQYF
few,TRBJ1-1,.,TRBV4-1,TGCGCCAGCAGCCAAGCCCTGGGACTTCCCACTGAAGCTTTCTTT,CASSQALGLPTEAFF
few,TRBJ2-7,.,TRBV6-6,TGTGCCAGCAGCGCCGGACAAAGTGAGCAGTACTTC,CASSAGQSEQYF
few,TRBJ2-5,TRBD2,TRBV5-4,TGTGCCAGCAGCTTGGCGAGACTAGCGGGAGACCAAGAGACCCAGTACTTC,CASSLARLAGDQETQYF
.,TRBJ1-2,TRBD1,TRBV13,TGTGCCAGCAGCCCTACCAAGAACCCCTCGGGACAGGGGAACTATGGCTACACCTTC,CASSPTKNPSGQGNYGYTF
.,TRBJ2-3,TRBD2,TRBV6-6,TGTGCCAGCAGTCTTAGCGGGGATAGCACAGATACGCAGTATTTT,CASSLSGDSTDTQYF
.,TRBJ1-1,.,TRBV19,TGTGCCAGTAGTTCTACAGAGAACACTGAAGCTTTCTTT,CASSSTENTEAFF
.,TRBJ1-1,.,TRBV5-5,TGTGCCAGCAGCTTGTTCGGTCGGGGTGGAAACACTGAAGCTTTCTTT,CASSLFGRGGNTEAFF
.,TRBJ1-1,.,TRBV9,TGTGCCAGCAGCGTGGGGGGGCCGATGAACACTGAAGCTTTCTTT,CASSVGGPMNTEAFF
.,TRBJ2-3,.,TRBV30,TGTGCCTGGATGACGGGAGCAGCAGATACGCAGTATTTT,CAWMTGAADTQYF
.,TRBJ2-2,TRBD2,TRBV11-2,TGTGCCAGCAGCTCGTGGACTAGCGGGGGTAACACCGGGGAGCTGTTTTTT,CASSSWTSGGNTGELFF
.,TRBJ2-5,.,TRBV19,TGTGCCAGTCTTCGGGAGACCCAGTACTTC,CASLRETQYF
.,TRBJ2-7,.,TRBV7-9,TGTTCCAGCAGCTCTTGGGCAGGGGATGACGAGCAGTACTTC,CSSSSWAGDDEQYF
.,TRBJ1-2,.,TRBV5-8,TGTGCCAGCAGCGCTAGGGTGGCGGGTATATCCGGCTACACCTTC,CASSARVAGISGYTF
.,TRBJ1-1,TRBD1,TRBV7-3,TGTGCCAGCAGCCCAGGGGGAATGAACACTGAAGCTTTCTTT,CASSPGGMNTEAFF
.,TRBJ1-1,.,TRBV5-6,TGTGCCAGCAGCTTGGGAGTAAACACTGAAGCTTTCTTT,CASSLGVNTEAFF
.,TRBJ2-1,TRBD2,TRBV7-6,TGTGCCAGCACCCGAATGGCCGCGGGAGTTTTGGCCTACAATGAGCAGTTCTTC,CASTRMAAGVLAYNEQFF
.,TRBJ2-1,.,TRBV5-1,TGCGCCAGCAGCTTGGCAGGATTCCATGAGCAGTTCTTC,CASSLAGFHEQFF